This record looks at one T cell receptor beta chain sequence and its context. The sample originates from a study of T cells after yellow fever vaccination. Trimming pared 0 bases from V and 6 bases from J, leaving 16 bases between. The CDR3 totals 16 residues. The germline CDR1 and CDR2 sequences are SGHKS and YYEKEE (reference sequence). One entry per CDR3 protein results from TCRdb running MiXCR on the 5' RACE reads. The sample lists about 630,000 distinct CDR3 sequences, about 12% seen once, with approximately 15% in the top ten. This receptor was identified in a man aged 25-45 years who received the YFV17D yellow fever vaccine. The sample was PBMCs, taken on the day of the yellow fever booster vaccination. This chain connects TRBV5-5 to TRBJ2-1; possible D gene TRBD2, 6 bases. The chain's CDR3 is CASSLVSATRGNEQFF. In nucleotides, the CDR3 is TGTGCCAGCAGCTTGGTATCTGCGACTAGGGGCAATGAGCAGTTCTTC.